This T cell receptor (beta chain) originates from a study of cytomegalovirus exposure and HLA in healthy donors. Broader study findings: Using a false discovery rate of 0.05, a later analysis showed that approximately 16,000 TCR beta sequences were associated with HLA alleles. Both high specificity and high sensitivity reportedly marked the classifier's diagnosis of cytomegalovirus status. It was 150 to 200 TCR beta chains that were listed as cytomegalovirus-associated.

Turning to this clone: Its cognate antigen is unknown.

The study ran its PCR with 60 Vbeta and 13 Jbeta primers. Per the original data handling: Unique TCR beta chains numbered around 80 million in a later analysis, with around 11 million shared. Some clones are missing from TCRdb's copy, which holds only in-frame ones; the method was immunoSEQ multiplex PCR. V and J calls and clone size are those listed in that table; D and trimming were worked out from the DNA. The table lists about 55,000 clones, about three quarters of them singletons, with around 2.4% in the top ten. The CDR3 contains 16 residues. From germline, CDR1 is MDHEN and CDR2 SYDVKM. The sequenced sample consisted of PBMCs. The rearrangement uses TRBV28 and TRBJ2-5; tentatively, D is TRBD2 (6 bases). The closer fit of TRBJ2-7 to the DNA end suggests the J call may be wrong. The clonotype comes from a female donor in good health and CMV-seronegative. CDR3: CASSSSVGAGFYEQYF. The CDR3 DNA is TGTGCCAGCAGTTCGAGCGTAGGAGCGGGTTTTTACGAGCAGTACTTC.